Given below is one TCR beta chain in context. The CDR3 spans 13 residues. CDR1 and CDR2 from the germline V gene are LGHDT and YNNKEL (reference sequence). V shed 2 bases and J shed 5 bases, with 6 bases lying between them. Original data processing: Estimation of nucleated cell counts was performed using reference gene primer amplification. Libraries were prepared by immunoSEQ multiplex PCR; TCRdb keeps only in-frame clonotypes and omits some of them. V, J and clone size reflect that table, while D and trimming were determined from the DNA. The top ten hold roughly a tenth of the sample, which has hundreds of thousands of clones, approximately 91% seen once. Participants spanned ages about 18 to 100 years and resided in 20 to 30 US areas. This specimen comes from a study of blood T cell repertoires in COVID-19.

This TCR was recovered from a woman aged 40 to 50 who had recovered from COVID-19. Sequenced: PBMCs or T cells enriched from blood (not recorded which). The rearrangement links TRBV3-1 (or the pseudogene TRBV3-2) to TRBJ2-2; no definite D call. CDR3 nucleotide sequence: TGTGCCAGCAGCCAATCGCGGACCGGGGAGCTGTTTTTT. As protein: CASSQSRTGELFF.